The clone carrying this TCR beta chain was found many times. This sample was taken from a study of patients and donors after allogeneic stem cell transplantation. TCRdb called the RT-PCR reads again in MiXCR, with one record for every CDR3 protein. The sample carries approximately 33,000 distinct CDR3 sequences, 6.5% to 7% recorded once. The sequencing sample was made of blood, either unsorted or a sorted T cell fraction (not recorded which). This receptor was taken from a human donor who was either an allogeneic HSCT recipient or a stem cell or donor lymphocyte infusion donor (not recorded which). It is not recorded whose cells these are; they may come from a transplant donor.

In DNA, the CDR3 is TGCAGTGCTAGATACCCGGGACCCCCCAATGAGCAGTTCTTC. Translation: CSARYPGPPNEQFF. This chain joins TRBV20-1 and TRBJ2-1; D is perhaps TRBD1 or TRBD2 (5 bases each). The CDR3 sequence is 14 residues long. Germline CDR1 and CDR2: DFQATT and SNEGSKA (reference sequence). Between the trimmed V and J ends, which lost 2 bases and 6 bases, there was a span of 14 bases.